The rows below give T cell receptor beta chains drawn from one sample of a study of T cell responses to AZD1222 COVID-19 vaccine. Produced via immunoSEQ multiplex PCR; TCRdb's table is partial and in-frame only. The sample includes 150,000 or so clones, roughly 91% of them seen just once. Sequences were derived from peripheral blood, sampled 28 days after the second AZD1222 dose. The receptors were gathered from an adult who received the AZD1222 COVID-19 vaccine. Both conserved end residues are part of each CDR3. A D gene is named only where the DNA matches it firmly. Size values are once, few and many counts, or a class for expanded clones, and some rows have none.

.	once	TRBV11-2	TRBJ1-4	CASSLDIGRFNEKLFF	TGTGCCAGCAGCTTAGATATAGGCCGGTTTAATGAAAAACTGTTTTTT
TRBD2	.	TRBV5-1	TRBJ2-5	CASSVAGGEGETQYF	TGCGCCAGCAGCGTAGCGGGGGGAGAGGGGGAGACCCAGTACTTC
TRBD1	.	TRBV6-5	TRBJ1-1	CASRGQGVNTEAFF	TGTGCCAGCAGGGGACAGGGCGTGAACACTGAAGCTTTCTTT
TRBD1	.	TRBV2	TRBJ1-2	CASRQGEGYTF	TGTGCCAGCAGACAGGGGGAGGGCTACACCTTC
.	.	TRBV5-4	TRBJ2-2	CASSLTRLGELFF	TGTGCCAGCAGCTTGACCCGGTTAGGGGAGCTGTTTTTT
.	.	TRBV28	TRBJ2-7	CASSLPDRPGLEQYF	TGTGCCAGCAGCCTACCAGACCGACCCGGCCTTGAGCAGTACTTC
.	.	TRBV7-9	TRBJ1-5	CASSLYIGGNTQPQHF	TGTGCCAGCAGCTTATACATCGGAGGGAACACTCAGCCCCAGCATTTT
.	.	TRBV4-1	TRBJ2-1	CASSMVLGDPRFF	TGCGCCAGCAGCATGGTACTAGGGGATCCCAGGTTCTTC
.	.	TRBV18	TRBJ2-5	CASSRPPGSQETQYF	TGTGCCAGCTCACGCCCTCCAGGGTCACAAGAGACCCAGTACTTC
TRBD1	.	TRBV28	TRBJ1-2	CASSLGTGGGFYGYTF	TGTGCCAGCAGTTTAGGTACAGGGGGGGGTTTCTATGGCTACACCTTC
.	.	TRBV30	TRBJ2-2	CAWSLNTGELFF	TGTGCCTGGAGTTTGAACACCGGGGAGCTGTTTTTT
.	.	TRBV27	TRBJ2-7	CASSFRGETYEQYF	TGTGCCAGCAGTTTTAGAGGGGAGACCTACGAGCAGTACTTC
.	.	TRBV7-7	TRBJ2-7	CASSRYAGTSYEQYF	TGTGCCAGCAGTCGTTACGCCGGGACTTCTTACGAGCAGTACTTC
.	.	TRBV5-1	TRBJ2-5	CASSGQGETQYF	TGCGCCAGCAGCGGGCAGGGGGAGACCCAGTACTTC
.	.	TRBV6-5	TRBJ1-2	CASRRQETYGYTF	TGTGCCAGCAGAAGACAGGAGACCTATGGCTACACCTTC